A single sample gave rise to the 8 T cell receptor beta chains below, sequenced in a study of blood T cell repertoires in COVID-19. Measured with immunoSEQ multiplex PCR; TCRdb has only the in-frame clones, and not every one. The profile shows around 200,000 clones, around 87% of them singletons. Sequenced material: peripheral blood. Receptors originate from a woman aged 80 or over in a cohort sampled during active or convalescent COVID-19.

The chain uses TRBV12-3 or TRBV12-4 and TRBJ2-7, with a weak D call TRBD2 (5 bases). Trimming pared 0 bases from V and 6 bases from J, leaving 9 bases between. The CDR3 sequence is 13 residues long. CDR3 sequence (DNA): TGTGCCAGCAGTTTAGCCCTTGGAGGCGAGCAGTACTTC. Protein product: CASSLALGGEQYF.

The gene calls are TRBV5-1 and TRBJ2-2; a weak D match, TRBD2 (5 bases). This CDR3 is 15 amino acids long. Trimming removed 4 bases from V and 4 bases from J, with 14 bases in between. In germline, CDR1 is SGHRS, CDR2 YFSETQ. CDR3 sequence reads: CASSLVPGSTGELFF. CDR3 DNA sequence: TGCGCCAGCAGCCTAGTCCCGGGATCCACCGGGGAGCTGTTTTTT.

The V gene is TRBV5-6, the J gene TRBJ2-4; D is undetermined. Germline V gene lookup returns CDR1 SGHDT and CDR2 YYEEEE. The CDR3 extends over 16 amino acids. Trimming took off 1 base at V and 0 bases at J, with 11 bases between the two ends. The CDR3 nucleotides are TGTGCCAGCAGCTTGTTAACCTCACTAGCCAAAAACATTCAGTACTTC. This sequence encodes CASSLLTSLAKNIQYF.

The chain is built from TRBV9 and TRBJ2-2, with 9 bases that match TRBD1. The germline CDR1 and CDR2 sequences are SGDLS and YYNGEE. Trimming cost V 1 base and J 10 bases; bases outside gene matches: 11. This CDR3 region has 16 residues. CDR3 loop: CASSVTGQGSQEELFF. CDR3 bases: TGTGCCAGCAGCGTAACAGGACAGGGGTCGCAGGAGGAGCTGTTTTTT.

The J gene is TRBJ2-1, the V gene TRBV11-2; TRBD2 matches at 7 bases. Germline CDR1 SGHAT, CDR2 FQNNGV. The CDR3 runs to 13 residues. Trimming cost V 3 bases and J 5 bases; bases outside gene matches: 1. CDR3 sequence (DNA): TGTGCCAGCAGCTTCACTAGCGACAATGAGCAGTTCTTC. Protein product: CASSFTSDNEQFF.

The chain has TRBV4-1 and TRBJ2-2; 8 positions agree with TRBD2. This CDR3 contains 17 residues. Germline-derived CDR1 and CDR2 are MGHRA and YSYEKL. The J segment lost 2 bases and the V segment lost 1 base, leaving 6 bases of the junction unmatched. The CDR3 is CASSQGPSGSNTGELFF. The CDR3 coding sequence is TGCGCCAGCAGCCAAGGACCCAGCGGGAGTAACACCGGGGAGCTGTTTTTT.

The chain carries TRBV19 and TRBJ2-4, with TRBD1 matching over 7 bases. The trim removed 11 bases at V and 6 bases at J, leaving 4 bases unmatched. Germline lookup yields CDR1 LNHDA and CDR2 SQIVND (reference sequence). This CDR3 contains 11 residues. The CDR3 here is CAVRQGNIQYF. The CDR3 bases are TGTGCCGTGAGACAGGGAAACATTCAGTACTTC.

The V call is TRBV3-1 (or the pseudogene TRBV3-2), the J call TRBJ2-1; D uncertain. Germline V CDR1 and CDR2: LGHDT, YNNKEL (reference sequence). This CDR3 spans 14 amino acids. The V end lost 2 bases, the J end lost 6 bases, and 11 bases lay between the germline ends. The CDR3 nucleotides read TGTGCCAGCAGCCAAAGTTCAGGCACCAATGAGCAGTTCTTC. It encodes CASSQSSGTNEQFF.